These 10 T cell receptor beta chains were all obtained from the same sample, sequenced in a study of blood T cell repertoires in COVID-19. Assay: immunoSEQ multiplex PCR; the TCRdb copy retains only in-frame clones and omits some. The sample shows some 50,000 clones, about 83% of them seen only once. Sample: peripheral blood. These receptor sequences come from an older man in a cohort sampled during active COVID-19.

The chain recombines TRBV7-9 with TRBJ1-1; 7 nucleotides line up with TRBD1. This CDR3 contains 13 residues. Germline CDR1 and CDR2: SEHNR and FQNEAQ (reference sequence). V was pared by 7 bases and J by 4 bases, with 6 bases of the junction left unmatched. CDR3 nucleotides: TGTGCCAGCAATGAGCAGGGGGGCACTGAAGCTTTCTTT. Amino acid sequence: CASNEQGGTEAFF.

This clone has just one count. The chain links TRBV19 to TRBJ1-5; 10 nucleotides line up with TRBD1. Germline V gene lookup returns CDR1 LNHDA and CDR2 SQIVND (reference sequence). The CDR3 runs to 14 residues. V shed 4 bases and J 6 bases; nucleotides not matched to a gene: 3. CDR3 bases: TGTGCCAGTAGTACCCGGGACAGGGGTCAGCCCCAGCATTTT. Translated, it gives CASSTRDRGQPQHF.

The chain links TRBV9 to TRBJ1-2; D is perhaps TRBD1 (5 bases). V was pared by 4 bases and J by 5 bases, with 27 bases between. Germline loops: CDR1 SGDLS, CDR2 YYNGEE. The CDR3 is 18 amino acids. For the CDR3, the DNA is TGTGCCAGCAGCTTAGGGGCTCCGGGAGAGGCTTTCTTATATGGCTACACCTTC. Protein sequence: CASSLGAPGEAFLYGYTF.

The chain links TRBV28 to TRBJ1-5; a possible D gene is TRBD1 (6 bases). Germline V gene data show CDR1 as MDHEN and CDR2 as SYDVKM. The CDR3 is 15 residues long. Between the trimmed V and J ends, which lost 6 bases and 0 bases, there was a span of 12 bases. The CDR3 bases are TGTGCCAGCAGGGCCGGACAGAATAGCAATCAGCCCCAGCATTTT. Translating gives CASRAGQNSNQPQHF.

This chain links TRBV9 with TRBJ2-3; D gene unclear. The V and J ends lost 0 bases and 4 bases respectively, with 9 bases between them. Per germline, CDR1 SGDLS and CDR2 YYNGEE. The CDR3 sequence is 14 residues long. The CDR3 nucleotides are TGTGCCAGCAGCGTAGAGATCTCGGCAGATACGCAGTATTTT. It translates to CASSVEISADTQYF.

The chain is built from TRBV28 and TRBJ2-2, with D unresolved. CDR1 and CDR2 from the germline V gene are MDHEN and SYDVKM. The V gene lost 8 bases and the J gene lost 2 bases, with 9 bases spanning the gap. CDR3 size: 13 residues. CDR3 amino acids: CASGQENTGELFF. DNA for the CDR3: TGTGCCAGCGGTCAGGAAAACACCGGGGAGCTGTTTTTT. The full variable domain, its missing parts supplied by reference TRBV28 and TRBJ2-2, is DVKVTQSSRYLVKRTGEKVFLECVQDMDHENMFWYRQDPGLGLRLIYFSYDVKMKEKGDIPEGYSVSREKKERFSLILESASTNQTSMYLCASGQENTGELFFGEGSRLTVL.

V usage is TRBV28 and J usage is TRBJ1-1, with D hard to call. The CDR3 is 16 residues long. Trimming pared 1 base from V and 1 base from J, leaving 13 bases between. Germline values: CDR1 MDHEN, CDR2 SYDVKM. CDR3 amino acids: CASSLYRALPNTEAFF. CDR3 in DNA: TGTGCCAGCAGTTTATATCGCGCGCTACCGAACACTGAAGCTTTCTTT.

The V call is TRBV6-6, the J call TRBJ2-7; 11 nucleotides align to TRBD1. The CDR3 sequence is 14 residues long. CDR1 is MNHNY and CDR2 is SVGAGI in the germline V gene (reference sequence). Trimming cost V 5 bases and J 2 bases; bases outside gene matches: 2. The CDR3 coding sequence is TGTGCCAGCAGTCCGGACAGGGGGCCCTACGAGCAGTACTTC. This gives the protein CASSPDRGPYEQYF.

The CDR3 loop reads CASSEPHGQGASSPLHF. In nucleotides, the CDR3 is TGTGCCAGCAGTGAACCTCACGGACAGGGGGCAAGTTCACCCCTCCACTTT. The chain has TRBV6-1 and TRBJ1-6, with 11 bases lining up with TRBD1. Germline V gives CDR1 MNHNS, CDR2 SASEGT. V lost 2 bases and J lost 9; bases outside the gene matches: 9. The CDR3 has 17 amino acids.

V and J are TRBV5-1 and TRBJ2-3; possibly TRBD1 for D (5 bases). V shed 4 bases and J shed 1 base, with 16 bases lying between them. CDR1 and CDR2 from the germline V gene are SGHRS and YFSETQ. This CDR3 region has 16 residues. As DNA, the CDR3 is TGCGCCAGCAGCCCCGTCATGCAGGGTGGCACAGATACGCAGTATTTT. Amino acids: CASSPVMQGGTDTQYF.